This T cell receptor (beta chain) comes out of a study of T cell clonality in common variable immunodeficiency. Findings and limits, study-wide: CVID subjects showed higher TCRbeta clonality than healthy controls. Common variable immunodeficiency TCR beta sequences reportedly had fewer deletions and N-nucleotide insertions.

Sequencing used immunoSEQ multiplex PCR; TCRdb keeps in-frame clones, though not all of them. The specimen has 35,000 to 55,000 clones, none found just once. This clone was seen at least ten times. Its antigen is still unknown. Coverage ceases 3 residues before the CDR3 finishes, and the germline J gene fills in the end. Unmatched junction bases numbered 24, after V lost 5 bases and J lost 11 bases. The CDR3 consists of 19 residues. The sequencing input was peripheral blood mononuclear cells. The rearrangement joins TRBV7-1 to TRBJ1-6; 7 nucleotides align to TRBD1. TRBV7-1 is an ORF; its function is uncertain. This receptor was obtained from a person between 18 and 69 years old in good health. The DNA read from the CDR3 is TGTGCCAGCAGCCCAGGGGACAGATTAGTCTGGGGTGAGGAACCACCC. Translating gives CASSPGDRLVWGEEPP. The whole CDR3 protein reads CASSPGDRLVWGEEPPLHF.